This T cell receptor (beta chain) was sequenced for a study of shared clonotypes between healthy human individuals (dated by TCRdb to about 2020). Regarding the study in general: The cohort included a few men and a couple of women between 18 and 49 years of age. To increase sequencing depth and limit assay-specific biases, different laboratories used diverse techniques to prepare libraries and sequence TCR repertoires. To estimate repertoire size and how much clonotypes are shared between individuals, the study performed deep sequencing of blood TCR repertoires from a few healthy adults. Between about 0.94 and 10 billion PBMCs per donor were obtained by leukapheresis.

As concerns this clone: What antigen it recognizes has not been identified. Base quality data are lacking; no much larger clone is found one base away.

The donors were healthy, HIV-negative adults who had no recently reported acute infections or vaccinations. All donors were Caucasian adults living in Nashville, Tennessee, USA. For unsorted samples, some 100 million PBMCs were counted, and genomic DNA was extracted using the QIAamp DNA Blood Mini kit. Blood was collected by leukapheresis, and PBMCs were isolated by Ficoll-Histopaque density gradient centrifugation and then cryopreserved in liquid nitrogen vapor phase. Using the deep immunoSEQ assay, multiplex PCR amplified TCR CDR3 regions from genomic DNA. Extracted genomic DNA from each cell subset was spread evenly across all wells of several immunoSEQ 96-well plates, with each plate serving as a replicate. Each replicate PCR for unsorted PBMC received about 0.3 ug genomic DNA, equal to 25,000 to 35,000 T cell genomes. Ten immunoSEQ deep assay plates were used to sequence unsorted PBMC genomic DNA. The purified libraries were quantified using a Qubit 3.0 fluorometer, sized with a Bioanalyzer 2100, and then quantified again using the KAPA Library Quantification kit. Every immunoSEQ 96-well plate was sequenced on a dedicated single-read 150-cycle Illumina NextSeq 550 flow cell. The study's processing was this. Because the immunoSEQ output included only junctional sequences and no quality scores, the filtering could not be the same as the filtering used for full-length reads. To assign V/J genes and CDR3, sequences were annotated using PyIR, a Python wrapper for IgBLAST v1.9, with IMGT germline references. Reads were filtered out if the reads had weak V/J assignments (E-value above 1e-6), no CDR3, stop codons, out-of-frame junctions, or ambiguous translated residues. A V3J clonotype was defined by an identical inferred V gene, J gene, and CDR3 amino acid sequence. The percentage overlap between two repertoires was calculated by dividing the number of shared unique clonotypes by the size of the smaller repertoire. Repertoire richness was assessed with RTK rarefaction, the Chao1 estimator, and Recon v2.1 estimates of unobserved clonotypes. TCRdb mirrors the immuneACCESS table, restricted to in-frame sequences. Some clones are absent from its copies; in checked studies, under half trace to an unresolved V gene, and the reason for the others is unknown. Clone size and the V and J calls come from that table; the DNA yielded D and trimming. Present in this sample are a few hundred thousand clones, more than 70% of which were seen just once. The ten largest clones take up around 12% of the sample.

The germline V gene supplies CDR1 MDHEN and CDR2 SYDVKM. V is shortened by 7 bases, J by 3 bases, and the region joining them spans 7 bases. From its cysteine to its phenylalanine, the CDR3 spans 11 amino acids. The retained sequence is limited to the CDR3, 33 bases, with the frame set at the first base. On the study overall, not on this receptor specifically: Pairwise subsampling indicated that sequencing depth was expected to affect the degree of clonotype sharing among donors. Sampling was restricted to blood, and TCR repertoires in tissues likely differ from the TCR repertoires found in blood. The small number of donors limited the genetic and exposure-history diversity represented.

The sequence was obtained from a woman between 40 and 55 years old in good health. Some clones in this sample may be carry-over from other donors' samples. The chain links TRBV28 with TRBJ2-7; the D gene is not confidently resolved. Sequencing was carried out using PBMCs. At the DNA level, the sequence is TGTGCCAGCACCGGATTCTACGAGCAGTACTTC. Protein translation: CASTGFYEQYF.